Listed here are 3 T cell receptor beta chains from one sample, sequenced in a study of post-analysis software for immune sequencing data. Unique molecular identifiers were present in the TCR beta cDNA libraries. TCRdb analysed the PCR reads with MiXCR anew, one entry per CDR3 protein. The repertoire has hundreds of thousands of distinct CDR3 sequences, 44% of them found once; the top ten carry about 1.8%. These receptors lack a known antigen. General study results and limits: Among roughly five TRBV segments more frequent in patients than controls were TRBV5-6, TRBV5-1 and TRBV20-1.

The source material was blood. Every receptor here comes from a girl aged 5 to 17 with multiple sclerosis.

The V gene is TRBV29-1, the J gene TRBJ2-1; 8 nucleotides agree with TRBD2. Germline loops: CDR1 SQVTM, CDR2 ANQGSEA. The ends lost 7 bases at V and 6 bases at J; junction bases unmatched: 11. The CDR3 contains 14 residues. For the CDR3, the DNA is TGCAGCGGTATAGCGGGAAATCGTGGCAATGAGCAGTTCTTC. Its protein is CSGIAGNRGNEQFF.

This chain connects TRBV5-5 to TRBJ1-1; 7 nucleotides line up with TRBD1. V shed 1 base, J shed 1 base, and the junction held 4 bases outside the gene matches. CDR1 is SGHKS and CDR2 is YYEKEE in the germline V gene (reference sequence). The CDR3 covers 15 residues. For the CDR3, the DNA is TGTGCCAGCAGCTTGACAAGACAGGGGAACACTGAAGCTTTCTTT. The encoded protein is CASSLTRQGNTEAFF.

For this clonotype: One end of the junction is discordant with germline, which a read error may explain. V usage is TRBV12-3 or TRBV12-4 and J usage is TRBJ1-5, with no clear D. This CDR3 is built from 14 residues. For the CDR3, the DNA is TGTGCCAGCAGGTTAGACAATAGCAATCAGCCCCAGCATTTT. It is translated as CASRLDNSNQPQHF.